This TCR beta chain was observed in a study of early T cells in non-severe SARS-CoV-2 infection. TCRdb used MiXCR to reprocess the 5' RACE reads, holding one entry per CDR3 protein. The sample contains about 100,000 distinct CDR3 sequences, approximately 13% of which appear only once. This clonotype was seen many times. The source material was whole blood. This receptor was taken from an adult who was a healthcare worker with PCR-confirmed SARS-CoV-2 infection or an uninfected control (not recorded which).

Written as DNA, the CDR3 is TGTGCCAGCACCCAGAGCAGGGCCCACGAGACCCAGTACTTC. Its protein product is CASTQSRAHETQYF. This chain links TRBV6-5 with TRBJ2-5, with D maybe TRBD1 (5 bases). Germline CDR1 reads MNHEY; CDR2 reads SVGAGI. This CDR3 has 14 residues. Trimming took off 7 bases at V and 5 bases at J, with 17 bases between the two ends.